Given below is one TCR beta chain in context. The source of the sample is a study of blood T cell repertoires in COVID-19. Looking at the study overall: The samples span acute and convalescent COVID-19 from the United States, Italy and Spain. The cDNA or gDNA used as material had been derived from T cells, B-cell-depleted T cells, or PBMCs.

The CDR3 spans 14 residues. Germline CDR1 LNHDA, CDR2 SQIVND (reference sequence). The junction had 5 bases not matched to a gene; V was cut back by 7 bases and J by 1 base. Original processing methods: Amplification of reference gene primers provided the estimated nucleated cell counts. TCRdb keeps only in-frame clones here, not all; method: immunoSEQ multiplex PCR. The V and J calls and clone size were taken over from that table, and D and trimming were inferred from the DNA. Of roughly 220,000 clones in the sample, 84% were seen once. The TCR comes from a woman aged 55-69 years who had recovered from COVID-19. The chain is built from TRBV19 and TRBJ2-7, with 9 bases matching TRBD2. The sequenced sample was peripheral blood. Written as DNA, the CDR3 is TGTGCCAGTAAGGATAGCGGGGGATCCTACGAGCAGTACTTC. Protein sequence: CASKDSGGSYEQYF.